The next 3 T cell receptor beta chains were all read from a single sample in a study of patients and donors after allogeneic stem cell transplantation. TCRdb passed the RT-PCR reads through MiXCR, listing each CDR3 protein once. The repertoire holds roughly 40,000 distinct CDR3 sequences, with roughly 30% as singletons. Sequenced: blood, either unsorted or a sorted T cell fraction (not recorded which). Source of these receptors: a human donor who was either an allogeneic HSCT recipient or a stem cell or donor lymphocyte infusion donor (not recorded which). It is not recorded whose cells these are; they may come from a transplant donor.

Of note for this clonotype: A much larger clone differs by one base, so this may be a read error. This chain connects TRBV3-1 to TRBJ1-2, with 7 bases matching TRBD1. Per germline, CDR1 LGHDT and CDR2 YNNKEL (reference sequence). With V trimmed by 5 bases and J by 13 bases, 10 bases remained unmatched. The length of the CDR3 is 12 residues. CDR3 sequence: CASSYGQAEGTF. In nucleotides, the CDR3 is TGTGCCAGCAGCTACGGACAGGCCGAAGGCACCTTC.

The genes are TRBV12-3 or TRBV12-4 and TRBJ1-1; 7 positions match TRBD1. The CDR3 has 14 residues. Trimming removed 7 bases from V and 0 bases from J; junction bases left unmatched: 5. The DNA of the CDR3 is TGTGCCAGCACCCGGGACAGCATGAACACTGAAGCTTTCTTT. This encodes CASTRDSMNTEAFF.

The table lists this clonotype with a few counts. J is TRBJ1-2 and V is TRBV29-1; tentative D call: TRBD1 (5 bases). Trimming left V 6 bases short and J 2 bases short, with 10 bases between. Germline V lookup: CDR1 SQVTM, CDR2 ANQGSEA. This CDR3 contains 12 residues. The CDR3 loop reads CSVGRWNYGYTF. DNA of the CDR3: TGCAGCGTGGGACGGTGGAACTATGGCTACACCTTC.